Presented here are 5 T cell receptor beta chains from one specimen sequenced in a study of hypomethylating agent response in myelodysplastic syndrome. Profiled with immunoSEQ multiplex PCR; TCRdb holds only in-frame clones, not every one. The data contain several thousand clones, under 90% of them singletons. The specimen comprised bone marrow, sampled before or after starting hypomethylating agent treatment for myelodysplastic syndrome (not recorded which). The receptors were sampled from a human donor with myelodysplastic syndrome.

The rearrangement joins TRBV27 to TRBJ1-1; TRBD1 might be the D (6 bases). This CDR3 is built from 14 residues. V was clipped by 4 bases and J by 0 bases, with 9 bases between them. Germline V lookup: CDR1 MNHEY, CDR2 SMNVEV (reference sequence). The CDR3 DNA reads as TGTGCCAGCAGTTATCAGGGGATGAACACTGAAGCTTTCTTT. It is translated as CASSYQGMNTEAFF.

This clone was detected only a few times. V and J are TRBV14 and TRBJ1-6; unclear D gene. Germline V gives CDR1 SGHDN, CDR2 FVKESK. The V gene lost 3 bases and the J gene lost 12 bases, with 12 bases spanning the gap. The CDR3 has 13 amino acids. This CDR3 reads CASSQFIAGPLHF. DNA of the CDR3: TGTGCCAGCAGCCAGTTTATTGCGGGACCCCTCCACTTT.

The chain is built from TRBV4-3 and TRBJ2-5; D perhaps matches TRBD2 (7 bases). Looked up from germline, CDR1 is LGHNA and CDR2 is YSLEER. The CDR3 has 15 amino acids. The V gene lost 1 base and the J gene lost 2 bases, with 11 bases spanning the gap. DNA of the CDR3: TGCGCCAGCAGCCAAGTCGGGGGGACACAAGAGACCCAGTACTTC. Its translation is CASSQVGGTQETQYF.

The rearrangement joins TRBV4-2 to TRBJ2-3; 10 bases fit TRBD2. V trimming: 1 base; J trimming: 4 bases; junction bases outside the gene matches: 5. From germline, CDR1 is LGHNA and CDR2 YNFKEQ. The CDR3 is 16 amino acids. CDR3 protein: CASSQGTSGVPDTQYF. In DNA form, the CDR3 reads TGTGCCAGCAGCCAAGGAACTAGCGGGGTTCCAGATACGCAGTATTTT.

This chain joins TRBV19 and TRBJ2-3, with a possible D match to TRBD2 (5 bases). Per germline, CDR1 LNHDA and CDR2 SQIVND (reference sequence). The ends were cut back, 4 bases at V and 4 bases at J, with 21 bases in the middle. There are 17 residues in the CDR3. CDR3 DNA sequence: TGTGCCAGTAGTACCCCTCAGATAGGGAGAGTGGCAGATACGCAGTATTTT. It codes for CASSTPQIGRVADTQYF.